The clone carrying this T cell receptor beta chain was recorded at least ten times. This record comes from a study of beta chain features in type 1 diabetes. The sequenced template was cDNA made from the entire isolated RNA. Clones were sequenced by immunoSEQ multiplex PCR, and TCRdb holds only the in-frame ones, with some missing. The sample comprises around 140,000 clones, more than 9% of which are singletons, and around 1.4% rests with the top ten. Deletions cut 1 base from V and 5 bases from J, with 12 bases between. The CDR3 covers 13 residues. Germline-derived CDR1 and CDR2 are GTSNPN and SVGIG (reference sequence).

The genes are TRBV30 and TRBJ2-7, with a tentative D call TRBD1 (5 bases). Sequences were obtained from naive CD4+ T cells from blood. The TCR was taken from a man between 18 and 29 years old in good health. CDR3 loop: CAWSAGALDEQYF. As DNA, the CDR3 is TGTGCCTGGAGTGCTGGGGCGCTCGACGAGCAGTACTTC.